The 15 T cell receptor beta chains below come from one sample, sequenced in a study of cytomegalovirus exposure and HLA in healthy donors. PCR was performed using 60 Vbeta and 13 Jbeta primers. Produced via immunoSEQ multiplex PCR; TCRdb's table is partial and in-frame only. The sample contains hundreds of thousands of clones, 60% to 80% of which appear only once. The sample was PBMCs. These receptors all come from a man between 18 and 35 years old in good health and CMV-seronegative.

This chain uses TRBV9 with TRBJ2-2; D perhaps matches TRBD2 (7 bases). The germline gives CDR1 SGDLS, CDR2 YYNGEE. The CDR3 runs to 16 residues. V was cut by 3 bases and J by 1 base, with 13 bases left in between. The CDR3 DNA follows: TGTGCCAGCAGCGAGGGGGGGGGATTGAACACCGGGGAGCTGTTTTTT. Its protein product is CASSEGGGLNTGELFF.

The chain links TRBV7-3 to TRBJ2-5; the match to TRBD1 covers 9 bases. Trimming took 0 bases from V and 5 from J; bases not matched to a gene: 4. CDR1 is SGHTA, CDR2 FQGTGA, per germline. The CDR3 contains 15 residues. CDR3 in amino acids: CASSLTGTGLETQYF. In nucleotides, the CDR3 is TGTGCCAGCAGCTTAACTGGGACAGGGCTGGAGACCCAGTACTTC.

The chain carries TRBV5-1 and TRBJ1-5; D gene unclear. This CDR3 region has 15 residues. Trimming shortened V by 4 bases and J by 0 bases, and 11 bases separated the two germline ends. Germline lookup yields CDR1 SGHRS and CDR2 YFSETQ. The CDR3 protein is CASSPAGGSNQPQHF. CDR3 DNA sequence: TGCGCCAGCAGCCCCGCCGGCGGTAGCAATCAGCCCCAGCATTTT.

This chain links TRBV11-2 with TRBJ1-4; D remains unclear. The CDR3 sequence is 14 residues long. Per the germline V gene, CDR1 is SGHAT and CDR2 is FQNNGV. Trimming pared 1 base from V and 6 bases from J, leaving 9 bases between. The CDR3 DNA reads TGTGCCAGCAGCTTAGTTCCCTTCGATGAAAAACTGTTTTTT. This encodes CASSLVPFDEKLFF.

The V and J genes are TRBV11-2 and TRBJ2-2; D may be TRBD2 (6 bases). Germline CDR1 and CDR2: SGHAT and FQNNGV. Trimming removed 2 bases at V and 4 bases at J, with 14 bases between. There are 16 residues in the CDR3. Here the CDR3 DNA reads TGTGCCAGCAGCTTATTAGGAGGGCGTAGCACCGGGGAGCTGTTTTTT. It yields the protein CASSLLGGRSTGELFF.

V usage is TRBV11-1 and J usage is TRBJ2-7, with 12 bases fitting TRBD2. V trimming: 4 bases; J trimming: 6 bases; junction bases outside the gene matches: 10. This CDR3 has 16 amino acids. Germline V gene sequence: CDR1 SGHAT, CDR2 FQDESV (reference sequence). The CDR3 here is CASSSGLAGLVPEQYF. DNA for the CDR3: TGTGCCAGCAGCTCCGGACTAGCGGGACTAGTCCCCGAGCAGTACTTC.

This chain connects TRBV7-9 to TRBJ1-1, with TRBD1 as a possible D gene (5 bases). CDR1 SEHNR and CDR2 FQNEAQ come from the germline V gene (reference sequence). V was pared by 11 bases and J by 1 base, with 20 bases between. The CDR3 extends over 15 amino acids. CDR3 nucleotide sequence: TGTGCCTCTCAGGTCAGCCAGGGAGGGAACACTGAAGCTTTCTTT. This encodes CASQVSQGGNTEAFF.

The chain recombines TRBV5-6 with TRBJ1-6; D is possibly TRBD1 (6 bases). In germline, CDR1 is SGHDT, CDR2 YYEEEE. The CDR3 runs to 16 residues. V was shortened by 6 bases and J by 2 bases, with 15 bases between the two germline ends. The DNA of the CDR3 is TGTGCCAGCACCGGGACAAGACTCACCTATAATTCACCCCTCCACTTT. This gives the protein CASTGTRLTYNSPLHF.

The chain joins TRBV9 to TRBJ1-1; D is possibly TRBD1 (6 bases). The germline CDR1 and CDR2 sequences are SGDLS and YYNGEE. V was clipped by 4 bases and J by 4 bases, with 11 bases between them. CDR3 length equals 13 residues. CDR3 coding DNA: TGTGCCAGCAGCCCGACAGGCCCCACTGAAGCTTTCTTT. Its protein product is CASSPTGPTEAFF.

This clone was found a few times. The V gene is TRBV7-2, the J gene TRBJ1-6; 7 bases are shared with TRBD1. The V gene end was trimmed by 2 bases and the J gene end by 7 bases; junction bases not matched to a gene: 2. This CDR3 has 14 residues. Germline V lookup: CDR1 SGHTA, CDR2 FQGNSA. The CDR3 DNA is TGTGCCAGCAGCTTAAACAGGGGAAATTCACCCCTCCACTTT. Encoded protein: CASSLNRGNSPLHF.

Only one count was recorded for this clone. The rearrangement links TRBV25-1 to TRBJ1-1; D not resolved. The CDR3 covers 17 residues. V was shortened by 0 bases and J by 1 base, with 15 bases between the two germline ends. Germline CDR1 is MGHDK and CDR2 is SYGVNS. CDR3 bases: TGTGCCAGCAGTGAATATGAAAGGTTCGGAGGGAACACTGAAGCTTTCTTT. Translated: CASSEYERFGGNTEAFF.

The V call is TRBV27, the J call TRBJ2-2; maybe TRBD2 (6 bases). V lost 3 bases and J lost 6, with 17 bases in between. Per the germline V gene, CDR1 is MNHEY and CDR2 is SMNVEV (reference sequence). The CDR3 is 16 amino acids. In DNA, the CDR3 is TGTGCCAGCAGTTTCCCGACCGGACTATCCCCCGGGGAGCTGTTTTTT. Its translation is CASSFPTGLSPGELFF.

The rearrangement joins TRBV5-1 to TRBJ2-5; TRBD1 matches at 8 bases. Trimming removed 4 bases from V and 4 bases from J; junction bases left unmatched: 6. This CDR3 is 14 amino acids long. Germline assignment: CDR1 SGHRS and CDR2 YFSETQ. The CDR3 DNA sequence: TGCGCCAGCAGCCGGCAGGGGGCGTCAGAGACCCAGTACTTC. It is translated as CASSRQGASETQYF. The full variable domain, in which reference TRBV5-1 and TRBJ2-5 provide the parts outside the CDR3, is KAGVTQTPRYLIKTRGQQVTLSCSPISGHRSVSWYQQTPGQGLQFLFEYFSETQRNKGNFPGRFSGRQFSNSRSEMNVSTLELGDSALYLCASSRQGASETQYFGPGTRLLVL.

V and J are TRBV29-1 and TRBJ2-4; 9 bases line up with TRBD2. The CDR3 spans 17 residues. In germline, CDR1 is SQVTM, CDR2 ANQGSEA. The junction had 16 bases not matched to a gene; V was cut back by 0 bases and J by 10 bases. CDR3 loop: CSVEDRVAGDWRVIQYF. In nucleotides, the CDR3 is TGCAGCGTTGAAGATCGGGTAGCGGGGGACTGGAGAGTGATTCAGTACTTC.

The genes are TRBV18 and TRBJ1-2; D is ambiguous. This CDR3 comprises 14 residues. The ends were cut back, 1 base at V and 4 bases at J, with 10 bases in the middle. The germline CDR1 and CDR2 sequences are KGHSH and LQKENI. The CDR3 region is CASSPLQEVYGYTF. The CDR3 DNA reads as TGTGCCAGCTCACCACTGCAGGAGGTCTATGGCTACACCTTC.